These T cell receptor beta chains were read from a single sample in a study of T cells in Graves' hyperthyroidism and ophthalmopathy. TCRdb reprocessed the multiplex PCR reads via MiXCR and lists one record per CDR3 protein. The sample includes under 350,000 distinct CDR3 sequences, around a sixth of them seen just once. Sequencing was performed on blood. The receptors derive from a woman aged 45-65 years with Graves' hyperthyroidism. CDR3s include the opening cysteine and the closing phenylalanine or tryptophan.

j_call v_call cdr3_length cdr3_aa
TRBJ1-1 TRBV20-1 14 CSARDLTVNTEAFF
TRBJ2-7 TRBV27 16 CASSPSGATTLGEQYF
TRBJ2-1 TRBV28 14 CASSKRYGRGEQFF
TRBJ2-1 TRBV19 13 CARDAGSKDEQFF
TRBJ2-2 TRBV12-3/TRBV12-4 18 CASSSFGAGGHDTGELFF
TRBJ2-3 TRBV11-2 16 CASSLDPRQGTDTQYF
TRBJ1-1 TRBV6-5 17 CASSYAVEQGRNTEAFF
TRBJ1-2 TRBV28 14 CASSSEATRYGYTF
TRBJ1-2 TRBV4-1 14 CASSQGGDLYGYTF
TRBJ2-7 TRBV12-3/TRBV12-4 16 CASSSWTSGSLYEQYF
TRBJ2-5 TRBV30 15 CAWRDRQDNQETQYF
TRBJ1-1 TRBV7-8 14 CASSLAVQGAEAFF
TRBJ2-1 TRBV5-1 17 CASSLSVGQGSYNEQFF
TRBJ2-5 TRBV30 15 CAWGGGRLGQETQYF
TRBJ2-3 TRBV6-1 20 CASSKQTGRDAMGYTDTQYF
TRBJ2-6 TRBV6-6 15 CASSYGLTGANVLTF
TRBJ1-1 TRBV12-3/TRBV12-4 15 CASSLMGRPNTEAFF
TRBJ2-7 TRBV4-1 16 CASSQQGLAGAYEQYF
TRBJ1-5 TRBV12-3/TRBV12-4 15 CASSPQGLGNQPQHF
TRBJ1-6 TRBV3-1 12 CASTQGDSPLHF
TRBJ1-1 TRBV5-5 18 CASSEEQGAMGGNTEAFF
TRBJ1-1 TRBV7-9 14 CASSLQGESTEAFF